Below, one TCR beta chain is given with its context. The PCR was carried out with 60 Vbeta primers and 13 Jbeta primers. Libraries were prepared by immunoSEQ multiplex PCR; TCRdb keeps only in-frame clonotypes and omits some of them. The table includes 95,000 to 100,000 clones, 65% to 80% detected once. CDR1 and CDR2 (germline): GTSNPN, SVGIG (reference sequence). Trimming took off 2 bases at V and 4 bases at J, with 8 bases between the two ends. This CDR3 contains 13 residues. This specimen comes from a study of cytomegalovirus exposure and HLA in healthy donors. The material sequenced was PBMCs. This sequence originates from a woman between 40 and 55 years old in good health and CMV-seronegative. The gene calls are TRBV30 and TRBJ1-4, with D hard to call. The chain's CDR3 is CAWSKAGNEKLFF. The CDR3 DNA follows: TGTGCCTGGAGTAAGGCGGGTAATGAAAAACTGTTTTTT.